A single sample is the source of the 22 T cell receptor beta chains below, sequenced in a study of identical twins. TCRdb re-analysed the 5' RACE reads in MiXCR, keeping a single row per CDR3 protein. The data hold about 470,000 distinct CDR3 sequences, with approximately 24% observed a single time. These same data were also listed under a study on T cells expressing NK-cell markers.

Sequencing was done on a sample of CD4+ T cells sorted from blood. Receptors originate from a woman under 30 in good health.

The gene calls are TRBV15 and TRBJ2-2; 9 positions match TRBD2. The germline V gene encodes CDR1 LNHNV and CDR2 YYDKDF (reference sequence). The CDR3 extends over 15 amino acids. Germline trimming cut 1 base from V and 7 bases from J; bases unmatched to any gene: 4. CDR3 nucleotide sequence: TGTGCCACCAGCAGAGGTAGCGGGAGAGGCGGGGAGCTGTTTTTT. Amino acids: CATSRGSGRGGELFF.

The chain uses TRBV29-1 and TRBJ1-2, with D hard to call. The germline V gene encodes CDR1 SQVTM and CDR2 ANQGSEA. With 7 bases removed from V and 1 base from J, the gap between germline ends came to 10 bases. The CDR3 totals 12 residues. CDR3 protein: CSGENINYGYTF. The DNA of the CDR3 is TGCAGCGGCGAGAACATTAACTATGGCTACACCTTC.

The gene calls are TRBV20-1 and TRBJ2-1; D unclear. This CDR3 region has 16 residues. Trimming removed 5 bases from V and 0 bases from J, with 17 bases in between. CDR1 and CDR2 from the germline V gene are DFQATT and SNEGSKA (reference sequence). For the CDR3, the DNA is TGCAGTGCTCCCCGGACCCTTCCGAGCTCCTACAATGAGCAGTTCTTC. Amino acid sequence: CSAPRTLPSSYNEQFF.

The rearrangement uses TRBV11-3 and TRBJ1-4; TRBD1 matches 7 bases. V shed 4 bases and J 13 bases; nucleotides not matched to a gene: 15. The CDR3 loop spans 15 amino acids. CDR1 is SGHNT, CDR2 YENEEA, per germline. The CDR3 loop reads CASSWGEGATSLLFF. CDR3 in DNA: TGTGCCAGCAGCTGGGGCGAGGGGGCGACCAGTTTACTGTTTTTT.

The CDR3 spells CSARIPFREQFF. Here the CDR3 DNA reads TGCAGTGCCCGGATCCCGTTCCGGGAGCAGTTCTTC. V and J are TRBV20-1 and TRBJ2-1; no clear D. The V end lost 6 bases, the J end lost 10 bases, and 16 bases lay between the germline ends. Germline CDR1 and CDR2: DFQATT and SNEGSKA (reference sequence). CDR3 length: 12 amino acids.

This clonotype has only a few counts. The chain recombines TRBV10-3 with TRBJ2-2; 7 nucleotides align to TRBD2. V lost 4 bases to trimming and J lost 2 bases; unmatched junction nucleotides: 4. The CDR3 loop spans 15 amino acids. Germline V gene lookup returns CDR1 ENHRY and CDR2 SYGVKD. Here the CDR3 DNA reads TGTGCCATCAGTGGACCGGGGGGTAACACCGGGGAGCTGTTTTTT. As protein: CAISGPGGNTGELFF.

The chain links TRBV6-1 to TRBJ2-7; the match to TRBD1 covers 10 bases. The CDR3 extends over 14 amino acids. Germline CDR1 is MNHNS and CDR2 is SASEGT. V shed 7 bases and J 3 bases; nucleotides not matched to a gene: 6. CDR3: CASIRTGGSYEQYF. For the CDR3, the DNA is TGTGCCAGCATTCGGACAGGGGGTAGCTACGAGCAGTACTTC.

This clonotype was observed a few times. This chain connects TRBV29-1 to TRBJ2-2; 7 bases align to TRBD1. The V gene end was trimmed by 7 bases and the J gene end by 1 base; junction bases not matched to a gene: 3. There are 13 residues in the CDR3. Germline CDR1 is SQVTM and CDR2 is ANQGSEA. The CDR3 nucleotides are TGCAGCGGGGGACAGATGAACACCGGGGAGCTGTTTTTT. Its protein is CSGGQMNTGELFF.

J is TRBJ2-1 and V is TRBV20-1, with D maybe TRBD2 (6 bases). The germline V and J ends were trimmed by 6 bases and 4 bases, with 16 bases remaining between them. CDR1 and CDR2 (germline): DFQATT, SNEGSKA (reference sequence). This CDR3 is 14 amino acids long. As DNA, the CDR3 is TGCAGTGCCTACTCCGAACGGGAGTACAATGAGCAGTTCTTC. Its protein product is CSAYSEREYNEQFF.

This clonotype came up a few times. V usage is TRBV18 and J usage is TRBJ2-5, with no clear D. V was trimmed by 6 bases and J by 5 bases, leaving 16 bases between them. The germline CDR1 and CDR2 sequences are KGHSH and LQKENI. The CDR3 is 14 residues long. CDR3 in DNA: TGTGCCAGCTCCCGCTCGGGCCCGACGGAGACCCAGTACTTC. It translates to CASSRSGPTETQYF.

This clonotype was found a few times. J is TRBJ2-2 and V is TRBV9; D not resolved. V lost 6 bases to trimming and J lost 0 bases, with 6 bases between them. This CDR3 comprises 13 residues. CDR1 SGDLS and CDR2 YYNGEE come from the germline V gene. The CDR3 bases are TGTGCCAGCACCGCCACGAACACCGGGGAGCTGTTTTTT. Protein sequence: CASTATNTGELFF. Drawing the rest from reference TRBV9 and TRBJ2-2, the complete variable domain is DSGVTQTPKHLITATGQRVTLRCSPRSGDLSVYWYQQSLDQGLQFLIQYYNGEERAKGNILERFSAQQFPDLHSELNLSSLELGDSALYFCASTATNTGELFFGEGSRLTVL.

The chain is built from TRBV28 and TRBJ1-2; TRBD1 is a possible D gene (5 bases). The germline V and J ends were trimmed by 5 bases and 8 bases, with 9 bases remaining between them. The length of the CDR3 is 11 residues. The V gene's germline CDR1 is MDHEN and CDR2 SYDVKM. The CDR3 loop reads CASSPRGGYTF. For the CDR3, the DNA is TGTGCCAGCAGTCCCCGGGGCGGCTACACCTTC.

CDR3 in DNA: TGTGCCAGCGGATTTGGGGGGGCCAACGTCCTGACTTTC. Residues: CASGFGGANVLTF. The V call is TRBV3-1, the J call TRBJ2-6; D remains unclear. Germline CDR1 is LGHDT and CDR2 is YNNKEL (reference sequence). Trimming removed 8 bases at V and 4 bases at J, with 9 bases between. CDR3 length equals 13 residues.

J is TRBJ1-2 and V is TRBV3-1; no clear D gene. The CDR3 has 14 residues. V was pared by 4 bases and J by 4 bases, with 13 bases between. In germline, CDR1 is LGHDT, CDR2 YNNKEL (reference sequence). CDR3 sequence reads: CASSRGESRYGYTF. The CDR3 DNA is TGTGCCAGCAGCCGCGGGGAGTCTCGCTATGGCTACACCTTC. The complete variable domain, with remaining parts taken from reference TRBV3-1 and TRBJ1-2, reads DTAVSQTPKYLVTQMGNDKSIKCEQNLGHDTMYWYKQDSKKFLKIMFSYNNKELIINETVPNRFSPKSPDKAHLNLHINSLELGDSAVYFCASSRGESRYGYTFGSGTRLTVV.

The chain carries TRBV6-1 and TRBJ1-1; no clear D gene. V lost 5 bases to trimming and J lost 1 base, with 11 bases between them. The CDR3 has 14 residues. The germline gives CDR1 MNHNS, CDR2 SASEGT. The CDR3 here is CASSPRNRNTEAFF. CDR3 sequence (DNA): TGTGCCAGCAGTCCCCGGAACAGGAACACTGAAGCTTTCTTT.

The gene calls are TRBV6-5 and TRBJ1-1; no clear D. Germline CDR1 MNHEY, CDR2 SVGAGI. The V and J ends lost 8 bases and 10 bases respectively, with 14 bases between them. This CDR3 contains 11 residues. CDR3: CASSMDERAFF. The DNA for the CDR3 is TGTGCCAGCTCTATGGACGAAAGAGCTTTCTTT.

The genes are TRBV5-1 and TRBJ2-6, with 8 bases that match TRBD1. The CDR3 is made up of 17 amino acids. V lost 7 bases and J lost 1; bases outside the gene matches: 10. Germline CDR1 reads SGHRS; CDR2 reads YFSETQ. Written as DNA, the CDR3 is TGCGCCAGCTCAGAGACAGGGGCCTCTTCTGGGGCCAACGTCCTGACTTTC. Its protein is CASSETGASSGANVLTF.

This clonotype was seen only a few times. CDR3 residues: CASSSDKANYGYTF. The CDR3 DNA reads TGTGCCAGCAGCTCGGACAAAGCTAACTATGGCTACACCTTC. The chain couples TRBV7-2 to TRBJ1-2, with D perhaps TRBD1 (5 bases). CDR3 size: 14 residues. Germline assignment: CDR1 SGHTA and CDR2 FQGNSA. V was clipped by 4 bases and J by 0 bases, with 9 bases between them.

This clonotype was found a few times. Here the CDR3 reads CASSVGGDAYNEQFF. The CDR3 DNA sequence: TGTGCCAGCAGCGTAGGGGGGGACGCCTACAATGAGCAGTTCTTC. V is TRBV9 and J is TRBJ2-1; perhaps TRBD2 as D (6 bases). This CDR3 region has 15 residues. Germline V lookup: CDR1 SGDLS, CDR2 YYNGEE. V was cut by 0 bases and J by 2 bases, with 9 bases left in between. The full variable domain, completed using reference TRBV9 and TRBJ2-1, is DSGVTQTPKHLITATGQRVTLRCSPRSGDLSVYWYQQSLDQGLQFLIQYYNGEERAKGNILERFSAQQFPDLHSELNLSSLELGDSALYFCASSVGGDAYNEQFFGPGTRLTVL.

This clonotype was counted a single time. The chain's CDR3 is CASSLWGLAEQETQYF. In DNA form, the CDR3 reads TGTGCCAGCAGCCTATGGGGACTAGCGGAACAAGAGACCCAGTACTTC. The chain has TRBV7-2 and TRBJ2-5; TRBD2 matches at 11 bases. The V gene end was trimmed by 5 bases and the J gene end by 2 bases; junction bases not matched to a gene: 7. The CDR3 has 16 residues. The germline V gene has CDR1 SGHTA and CDR2 FQGNSA.

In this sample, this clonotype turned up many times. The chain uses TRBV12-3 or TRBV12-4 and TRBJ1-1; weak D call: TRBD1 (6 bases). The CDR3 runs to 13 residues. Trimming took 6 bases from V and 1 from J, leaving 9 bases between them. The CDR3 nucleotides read TGTGCCAGCAGCTTCAGGGGGAACACTGAAGCTTTCTTT. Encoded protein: CASSFRGNTEAFF.

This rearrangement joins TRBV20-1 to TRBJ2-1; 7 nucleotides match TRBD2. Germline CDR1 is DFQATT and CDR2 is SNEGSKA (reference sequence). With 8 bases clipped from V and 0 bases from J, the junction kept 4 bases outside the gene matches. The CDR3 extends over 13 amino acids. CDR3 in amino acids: CSQLAASYNEQFF. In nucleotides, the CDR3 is TGCAGTCAGCTAGCGGCCTCCTACAATGAGCAGTTCTTC.